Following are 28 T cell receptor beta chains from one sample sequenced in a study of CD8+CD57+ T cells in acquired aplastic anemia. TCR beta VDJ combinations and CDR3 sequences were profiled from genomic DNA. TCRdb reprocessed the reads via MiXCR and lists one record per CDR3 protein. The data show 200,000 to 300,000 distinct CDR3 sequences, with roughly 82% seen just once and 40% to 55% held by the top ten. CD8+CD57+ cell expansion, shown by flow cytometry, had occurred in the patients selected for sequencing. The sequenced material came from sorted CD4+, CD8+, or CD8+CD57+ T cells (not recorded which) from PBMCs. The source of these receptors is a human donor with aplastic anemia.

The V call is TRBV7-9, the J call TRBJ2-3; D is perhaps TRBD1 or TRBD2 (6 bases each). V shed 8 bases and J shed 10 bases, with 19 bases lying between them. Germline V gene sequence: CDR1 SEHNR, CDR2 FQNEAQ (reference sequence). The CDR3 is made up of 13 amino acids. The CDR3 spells CASGDGGREAQYF. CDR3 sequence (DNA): TGTGCCAGCGGCGACGGGGGCAGAGAGGCGCAGTATTTT.

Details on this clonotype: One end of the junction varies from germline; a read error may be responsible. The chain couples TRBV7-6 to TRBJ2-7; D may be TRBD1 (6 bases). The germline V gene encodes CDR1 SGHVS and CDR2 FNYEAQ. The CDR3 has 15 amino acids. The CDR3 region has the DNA TGTGTCAGCAGCTTGGCCCACGGGACAAAAGACGCCCAGTACTTC. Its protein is CVSSLAHGTKDAQYF.

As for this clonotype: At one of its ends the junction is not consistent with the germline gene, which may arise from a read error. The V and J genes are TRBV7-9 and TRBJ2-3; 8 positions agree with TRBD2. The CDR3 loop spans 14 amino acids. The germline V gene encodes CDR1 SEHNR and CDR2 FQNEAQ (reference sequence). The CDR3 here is CASSFAGGLGRPSF. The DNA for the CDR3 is TGTGCCAGCAGCTTTGCGGGAGGTCTGGGCAGGCCGTCTTTT.

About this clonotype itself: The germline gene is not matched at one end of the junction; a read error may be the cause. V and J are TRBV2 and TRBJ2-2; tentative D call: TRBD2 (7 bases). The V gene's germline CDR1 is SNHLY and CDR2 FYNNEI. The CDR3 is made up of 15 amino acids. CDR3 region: CASSGEGGATGELFF. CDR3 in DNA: TGTGCCAGCAGTGGTGAAGGGGGGGCGACCGGTGAGCTGTTTTTT.

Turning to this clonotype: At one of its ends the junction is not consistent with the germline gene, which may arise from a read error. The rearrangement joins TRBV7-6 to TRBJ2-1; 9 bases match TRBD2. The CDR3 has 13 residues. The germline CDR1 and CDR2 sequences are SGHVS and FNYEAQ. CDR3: CASSQFLAGSLSF. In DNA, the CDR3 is TGTGCCAGCAGCCAATTTCTAGCGGGAAGTCTGTCCTTC.

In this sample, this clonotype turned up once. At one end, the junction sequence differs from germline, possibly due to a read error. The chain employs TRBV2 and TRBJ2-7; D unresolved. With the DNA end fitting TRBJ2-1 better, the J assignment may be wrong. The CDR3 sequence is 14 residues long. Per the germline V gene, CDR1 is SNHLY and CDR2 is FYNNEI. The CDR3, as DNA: TGTGCCAGCAATACTCCTACCTCCTCCAATGAGCAGTTCTTC. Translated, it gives CASNTPTSSNEQFF.

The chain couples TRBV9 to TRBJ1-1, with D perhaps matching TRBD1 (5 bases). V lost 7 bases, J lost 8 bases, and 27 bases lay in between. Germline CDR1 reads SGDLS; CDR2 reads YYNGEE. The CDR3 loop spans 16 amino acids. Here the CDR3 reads CASGGTHVALVTEAFF. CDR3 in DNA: TGTGCCAGCGGAGGGACGCACGTCGCCCTGGTGACCGAAGCTTTCTTT.

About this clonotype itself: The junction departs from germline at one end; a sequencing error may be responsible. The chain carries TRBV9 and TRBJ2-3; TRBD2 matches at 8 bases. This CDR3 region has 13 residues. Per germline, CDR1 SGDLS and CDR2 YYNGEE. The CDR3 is CASSVDGRDTQQF. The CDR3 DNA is TGTGCCAGCAGCGTAGACGGGAGGGATACGCAGCAGTTT.

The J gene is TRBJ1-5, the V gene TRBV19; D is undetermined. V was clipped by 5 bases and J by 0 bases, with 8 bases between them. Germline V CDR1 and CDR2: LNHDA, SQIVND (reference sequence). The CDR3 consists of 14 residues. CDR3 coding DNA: TGTGCCAGTAGTGGGTCAGATAGCAATCAGCCCCAGCATTTT. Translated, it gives CASSGSDSNQPQHF.

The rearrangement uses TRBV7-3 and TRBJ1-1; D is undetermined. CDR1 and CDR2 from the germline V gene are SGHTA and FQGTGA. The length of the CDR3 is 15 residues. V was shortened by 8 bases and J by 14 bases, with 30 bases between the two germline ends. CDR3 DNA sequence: TGTGCCAGCTCAATAGAGGCCAACGCCGATGAACACGGATTCTTT. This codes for CASSIEANADEHGFF. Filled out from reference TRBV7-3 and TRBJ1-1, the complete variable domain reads GAGVSQTPSNKVTEKGKYVELRCDPISGHTALYWYRQSLGQGPEFLIYFQGTGAADDSGLPNDRFFAVRPEGSVSTLKIQRTERGDSAVYLCASSIEANADEHGFFGQGTRLTVV.

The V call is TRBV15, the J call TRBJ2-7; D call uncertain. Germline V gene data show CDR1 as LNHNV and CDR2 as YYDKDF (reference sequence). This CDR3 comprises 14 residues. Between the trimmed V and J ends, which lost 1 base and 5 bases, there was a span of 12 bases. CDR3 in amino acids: CATSRGNKQDEQYF. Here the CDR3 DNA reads TGTGCCACCAGCAGAGGGAACAAGCAAGACGAGCAGTACTTC.

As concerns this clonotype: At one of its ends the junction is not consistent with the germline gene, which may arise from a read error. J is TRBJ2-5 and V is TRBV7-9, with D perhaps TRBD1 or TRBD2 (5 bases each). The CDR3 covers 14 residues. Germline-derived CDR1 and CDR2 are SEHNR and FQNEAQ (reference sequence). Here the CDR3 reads CATSRDRGQGTQYF. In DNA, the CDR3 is TGTGCCACCAGCAGAGACAGAGGGCAAGGGACCCAGTACTTC.

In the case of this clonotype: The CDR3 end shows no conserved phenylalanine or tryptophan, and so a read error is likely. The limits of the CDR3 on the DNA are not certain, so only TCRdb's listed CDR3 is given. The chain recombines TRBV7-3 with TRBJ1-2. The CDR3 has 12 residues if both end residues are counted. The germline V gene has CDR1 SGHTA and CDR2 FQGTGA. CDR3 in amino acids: CASSARSSGFAY.

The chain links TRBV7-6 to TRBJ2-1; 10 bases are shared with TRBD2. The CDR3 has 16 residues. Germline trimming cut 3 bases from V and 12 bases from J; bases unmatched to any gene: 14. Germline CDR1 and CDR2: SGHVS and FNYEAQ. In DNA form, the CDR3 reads TGTGCCAGCAGCTTTCAAAGGAGCGGGGGGGGTGATGTGCAGTTCTTC. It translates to CASSFQRSGGGDVQFF. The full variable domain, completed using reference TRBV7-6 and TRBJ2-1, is GAGVSQSPRYKVTKRGQDVALRCDPISGHVSLYWYRQALGQGPEFLTYFNYEAQQDKSGLPNDRFSAERPEGSISTLTIQRTEQRDSAMYRCASSFQRSGGGDVQFFGPGTRLTVL.

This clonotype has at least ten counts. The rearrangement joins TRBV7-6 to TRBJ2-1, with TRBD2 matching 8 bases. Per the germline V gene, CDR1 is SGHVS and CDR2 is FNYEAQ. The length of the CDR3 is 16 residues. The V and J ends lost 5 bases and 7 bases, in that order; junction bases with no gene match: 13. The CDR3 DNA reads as TGTGCCAGCAGCCCCGGGATAGCGGGACCTACGAATGAGCAGTTCTTC. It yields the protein CASSPGIAGPTNEQFF.

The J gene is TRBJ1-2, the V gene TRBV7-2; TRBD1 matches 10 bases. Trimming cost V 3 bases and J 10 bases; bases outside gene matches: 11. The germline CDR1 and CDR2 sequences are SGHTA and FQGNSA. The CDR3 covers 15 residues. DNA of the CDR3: TGTGCCAGCAGCTTGACAGGGGGCGGCGACTCTGTCTACACCTTC. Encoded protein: CASSLTGGGDSVYTF. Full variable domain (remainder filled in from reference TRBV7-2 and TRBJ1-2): GAGVSQSPSNKVTEKGKDVELRCDPISGHTALYWYRQSLGQGLEFLIYFQGNSAPDKSGLPSDRFSAERTGGSVSTLTIQRTQQEDSAVYLCASSLTGGGDSVYTFGSGTRLTVV.

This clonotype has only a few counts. CDR3 coding DNA: TGCAGCGTGCTGATGGCAGGGGGCACCTACGAGCAGTACTTC. Translated: CSVLMAGGTYEQYF. The chain uses TRBV29-1 and TRBJ2-7; TRBD1 matches 8 bases. Germline CDR1 and CDR2: SQVTM and ANQGSEA. The CDR3 loop spans 14 amino acids. The ends lost 6 bases at V and 2 bases at J; junction bases unmatched: 9.

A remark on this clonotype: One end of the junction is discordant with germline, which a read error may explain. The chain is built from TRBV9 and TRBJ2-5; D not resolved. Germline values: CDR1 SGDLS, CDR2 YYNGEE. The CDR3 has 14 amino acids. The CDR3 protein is CATSIGSERETQYF. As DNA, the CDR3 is TGTGCCACCAGCATAGGCAGCGAGAGAGAGACCCAGTACTTC.

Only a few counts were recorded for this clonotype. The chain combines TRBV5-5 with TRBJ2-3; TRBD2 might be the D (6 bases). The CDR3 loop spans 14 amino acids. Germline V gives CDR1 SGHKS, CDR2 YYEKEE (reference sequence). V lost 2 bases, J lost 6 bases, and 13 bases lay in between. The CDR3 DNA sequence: TGTGCCAGCAGCTTAGCGGGTAGATCGGATACGCAGTATTTT. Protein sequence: CASSLAGRSDTQYF.

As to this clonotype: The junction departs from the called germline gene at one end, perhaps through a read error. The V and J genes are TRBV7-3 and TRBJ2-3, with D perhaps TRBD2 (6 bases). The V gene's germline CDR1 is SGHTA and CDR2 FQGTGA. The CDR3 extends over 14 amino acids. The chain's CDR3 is CASSDASAHTDTQF. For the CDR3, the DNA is TGTGCCAGCAGCGATGCTAGCGCACACACAGATACGCAGTTT.

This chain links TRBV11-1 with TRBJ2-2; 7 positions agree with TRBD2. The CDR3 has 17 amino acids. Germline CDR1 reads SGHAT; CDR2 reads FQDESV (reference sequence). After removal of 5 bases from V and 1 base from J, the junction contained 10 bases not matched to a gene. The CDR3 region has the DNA TGTGCCAGCAGCCTCCACTCGCTAGCGGTGAACACCGGGGAGCTGTTTTTT. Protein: CASSLHSLAVNTGELFF.

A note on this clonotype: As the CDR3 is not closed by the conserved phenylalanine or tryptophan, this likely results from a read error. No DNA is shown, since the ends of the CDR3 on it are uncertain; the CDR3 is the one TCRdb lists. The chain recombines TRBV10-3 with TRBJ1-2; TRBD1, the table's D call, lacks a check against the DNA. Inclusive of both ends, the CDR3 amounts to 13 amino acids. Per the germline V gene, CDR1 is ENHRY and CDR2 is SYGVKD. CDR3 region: CAISQGDLNNYPQ.

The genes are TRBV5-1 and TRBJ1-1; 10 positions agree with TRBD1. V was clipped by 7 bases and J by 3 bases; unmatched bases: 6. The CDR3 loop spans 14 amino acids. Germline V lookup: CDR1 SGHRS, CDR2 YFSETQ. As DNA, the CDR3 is TGCGCCAGCCGATCCGGGACAGGGGACACTGAAGCTTTCTTT. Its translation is CASRSGTGDTEAFF. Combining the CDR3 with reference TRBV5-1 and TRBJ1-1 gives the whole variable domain KAGVTQTPRYLIKTRGQQVTLSCSPISGHRSVSWYQQTPGQGLQFLFEYFSETQRNKGNFPGRFSGRQFSNSRSEMNVSTLELGDSALYLCASRSGTGDTEAFFGQGTRLTVV.

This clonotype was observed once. The CDR3 DNA reads TGTGCCACCAGCATGGGCGCCAGCCCAGATACCCAGTACTTC. It is translated as CATSMGASPDTQYF. J is TRBJ2-3 and V is TRBV15; no firm D call. The better agreement between TRBJ2-5 and the DNA end casts doubt on the J call. The CDR3 contains 14 residues. Germline-derived CDR1 and CDR2 are LNHNV and YYDKDF (reference sequence).

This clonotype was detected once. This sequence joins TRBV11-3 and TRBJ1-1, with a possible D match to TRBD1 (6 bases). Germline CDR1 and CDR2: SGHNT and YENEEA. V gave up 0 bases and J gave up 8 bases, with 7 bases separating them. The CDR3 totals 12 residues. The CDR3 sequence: CASSLDGTEAFF. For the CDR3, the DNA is TGTGCCAGCAGCTTAGATGGGACAGAAGCTTTCTTT.

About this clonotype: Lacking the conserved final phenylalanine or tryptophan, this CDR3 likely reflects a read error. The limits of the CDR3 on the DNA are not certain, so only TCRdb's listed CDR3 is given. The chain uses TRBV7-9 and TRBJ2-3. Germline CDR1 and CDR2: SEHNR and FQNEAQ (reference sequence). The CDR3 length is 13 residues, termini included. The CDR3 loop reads CASSFAGSDGTQY.

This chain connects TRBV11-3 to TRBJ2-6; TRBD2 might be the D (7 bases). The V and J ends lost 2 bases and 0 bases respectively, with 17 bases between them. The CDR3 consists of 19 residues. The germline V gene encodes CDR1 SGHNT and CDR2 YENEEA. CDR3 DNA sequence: TGTGCCAGCAGCTTAAACCGGGGGAGGGGGGCCTCTGGGGCCAACGTCCTGACTTTC. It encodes CASSLNRGRGASGANVLTF.

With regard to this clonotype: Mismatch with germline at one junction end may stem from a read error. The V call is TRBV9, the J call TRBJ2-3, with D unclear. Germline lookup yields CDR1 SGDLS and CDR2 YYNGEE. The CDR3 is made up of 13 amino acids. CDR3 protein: CASRFSSAPAFWF. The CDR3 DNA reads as TGTGCCAGCAGGTTCTCATCAGCCCCTGCATTTTGGTTT.